These 27 T cell receptor beta chains share one sample of origin, sequenced in a study of T-cell memory formation after mild COVID-19 (dated by TCRdb to the early 2020s). The protocol used for the library was 5' RACE. These reads were obtained on an Illumina NovaSeq 6000. TCRdb trimmed public reads at Q25 via fastp, called clones via MiXCR and kept in-frame beta chains. Each entry is one CDR3 protein sequence, shown with its most common DNA and genes. The sample yields 450,000 to 650,000 distinct CDR3 sequences; about 20% were counted once. The ten most abundant clones make up 8.4% of the sample. Sequencing input: PBMCs or a T cell subset sorted from them (not recorded which). Source of these receptors: an adult woman who had mild COVID-19 (a few samples of this study predate the infection). The sample titles of this study are shuffled in the database, so cell type and time point are left out; the donor was told from shared clones.

V is TRBV5-6 and J is TRBJ1-2; D remains unclear. Germline CDR1 is SGHDT and CDR2 is YYEEEE. The ends were cut back, 1 base at V and 5 bases at J, with 12 bases in the middle. The CDR3 extends over 14 amino acids. CDR3 DNA: TGTGCCAGCAGCTTGCCGTTTCGAGGTTATGGCTACACCTTC. Its translation is CASSLPFRGYGYTF.

The gene calls are TRBV6-5 and TRBJ2-7; weak D call: TRBD2 (5 bases). The CDR3 length is 13 residues. CDR1 is MNHEY and CDR2 is SVGAGI in the germline V gene. Trimming left V 4 bases short and J 0 bases short, with 7 bases between. The CDR3 DNA sequence: TGTGCCAGCAGTTGGAGGAGCTCCTACGAGCAGTACTTC. Translation: CASSWRSSYEQYF.

This clonotype was counted a few times. This rearrangement joins TRBV11-2 to TRBJ2-2; tentative D call: TRBD2 (5 bases). The germline V and J ends were trimmed by 1 base and 6 bases, with 15 bases remaining between them. The CDR3 runs 16 residues. The germline CDR1 and CDR2 sequences are SGHAT and FQNNGV. CDR3 amino acids: CASSLAWEPEAGELFF. CDR3 sequence (DNA): TGTGCCAGCAGCTTAGCTTGGGAGCCTGAGGCCGGGGAGCTGTTTTTT. Drawing the rest from reference TRBV11-2 and TRBJ2-2, the complete variable domain is EAGVAQSPRYKIIEKRQSVAFWCNPISGHATLYWYQQILGQGPKLLIQFQNNGVVDDSQLPKDRFSAERLKGVDSTLKIQPAKLEDSAVYLCASSLAWEPEAGELFFGEGSRLTVL.

This clonotype turned up a few times. This sequence joins TRBV7-9 and TRBJ2-1, with 12 positions matching TRBD2. V dropped 5 bases and J dropped 10; count of bases not matched to a gene: 12. In germline, CDR1 is SEHNR, CDR2 FQNEAQ (reference sequence). The CDR3 is made up of 16 amino acids. The chain's CDR3 is CASSPWTSGTIGEQFF. CDR3 DNA sequence: TGTGCCAGCAGCCCCTGGACTAGCGGGACTATTGGGGAGCAGTTCTTC. Full variable domain (outside the CDR3, taken from reference TRBV7-9 and TRBJ2-1): DTGVSQNPRHKITKRGQNVTFRCDPISEHNRLYWYRQTLGQGPEFLTYFQNEAQLEKSRLLSDRFSAERPKGSFSTLEIQRTEQGDSAMYLCASSPWTSGTIGEQFFGPGTRLTVL.

The V gene is TRBV7-2, the J gene TRBJ1-1, with no clear D. V was shortened by 5 bases and J by 3 bases, with 10 bases between the two germline ends. CDR1 is SGHTA, CDR2 FQGNSA, per germline. This CDR3 comprises 13 residues. DNA of the CDR3: TGTGCCAGCAGCCCACCTGTTTACACTGAAGCTTTCTTT. Translating gives CASSPPVYTEAFF. Together with reference TRBV7-2 and TRBJ1-1, the CDR3 gives the full variable domain: GAGVSQSPSNKVTEKGKDVELRCDPISGHTALYWYRQSLGQGLEFLIYFQGNSAPDKSGLPSDRFSAERTGGSVSTLTIQRTQQEDSAVYLCASSPPVYTEAFFGQGTRLTVV.

V is TRBV20-1 and J is TRBJ2-3; 9 nucleotides agree with TRBD2. Trimming took 7 bases from V and 5 from J; bases not matched to a gene: 7. The CDR3 is 13 residues long. Germline-derived CDR1 and CDR2 are DFQATT and SNEGSKA (reference sequence). CDR3 in amino acids: CSGYSGGRDTQYF. Written as DNA, the CDR3 is TGCAGTGGATATAGCGGGGGAAGAGATACGCAGTATTTT.

This chain joins TRBV7-9 and TRBJ1-3; TRBD1 aligns across 7 bases. The germline gives CDR1 SEHNR, CDR2 FQNEAQ (reference sequence). Trimming removed 5 bases from V and 1 base from J; junction bases left unmatched: 8. The CDR3 consists of 16 residues. This CDR3 is CASSPDREKSGNTIYF. Written as DNA, the CDR3 is TGTGCCAGCAGCCCAGACAGGGAGAAGTCTGGAAACACCATATATTTT.

The rearrangement links TRBV7-8 to TRBJ2-7; 10 nucleotides align to TRBD2. The CDR3 extends over 19 amino acids. Germline-derived CDR1 and CDR2 are SGHVS and FQNEAQ. The junction had 17 bases not matched to a gene; V was cut back by 2 bases and J by 4 bases. The CDR3 region is CASSLKFRAGTSAHYEQYF. CDR3 nucleotides: TGTGCCAGCAGCTTAAAGTTCCGGGCCGGGACTAGCGCTCATTACGAGCAGTACTTC.

This clonotype was picked up many times. The V call is TRBV7-9, the J call TRBJ1-1; D may be TRBD1 (5 bases). Germline CDR1 is SEHNR and CDR2 is FQNEAQ (reference sequence). Trimming pared 2 bases from V and 1 base from J, leaving 17 bases between. The CDR3 consists of 17 residues. CDR3 nucleotides: TGTGCCAGCAGCTTACCCAACTCAACAGGCGGGAACACTGAAGCTTTCTTT. This translates into CASSLPNSTGGNTEAFF.

There are many counts of this clonotype. V is TRBV5-1 and J is TRBJ2-7, with D uncertain. Trimming shortened V by 4 bases and J by 2 bases, and 19 bases separated the two germline ends. The germline V gene has CDR1 SGHRS and CDR2 YFSETQ. The length of the CDR3 is 16 residues. The CDR3 loop reads CASSLEPSSLTYEQYF. The DNA for the CDR3 is TGCGCCAGCAGCCTCGAGCCCTCCTCGCTTACCTACGAGCAGTACTTC.

The chain has TRBV19 and TRBJ2-7; D remains unclear. Germline CDR1 is LNHDA and CDR2 is SQIVND (reference sequence). Trimming stripped 5 bases from V and 7 bases from J, with 18 bases between. The CDR3 extends over 14 amino acids. The CDR3 region has the DNA TGTGCCAGTAGTCAAGCCGGACCGGCCTGGGAGCAGTACTTC. Translating gives CASSQAGPAWEQYF.

The V call is TRBV5-5, the J call TRBJ1-1, with 8 bases that match TRBD1. CDR1 and CDR2 from the germline V gene are SGHKS and YYEKEE (reference sequence). The CDR3 extends over 16 amino acids. V shed 0 bases, J shed 4 bases, and the junction held 8 bases outside the gene matches. CDR3 sequence reads: CASSLVPGGAGTEAFF. Written as DNA, the CDR3 is TGTGCCAGCAGCTTGGTTCCAGGGGGCGCGGGCACTGAAGCTTTCTTT.

The chain links TRBV24-1 to TRBJ2-2; the match to TRBD1 covers 11 bases. The CDR3 extends over 17 amino acids. The V and J ends lost 1 base and 6 bases, in that order; junction bases with no gene match: 6. Per the germline V gene, CDR1 is KGHDR and CDR2 is SFDVKD. The CDR3 nucleotides are TGTGCCACCAGTGATTTTGACGAGGACAGGGGGCCCGGGGAGCTGTTTTTT. Translation gives CATSDFDEDRGPGELFF.

The rearrangement links TRBV24-1 to TRBJ2-1; tentative D call: TRBD1 (6 bases). CDR3 size: 11 residues. Germline V gene lookup returns CDR1 KGHDR and CDR2 SFDVKD. The V and J ends lost 5 bases and 10 bases respectively, with 8 bases between them. This CDR3 reads CATSVGTEQFF. In DNA, the CDR3 is TGTGCCACCAGTGTGGGGACAGAGCAGTTCTTC.

In regard to this clonotype: Since the CDR3 does not end with the conserved phenylalanine or tryptophan, this likely comes from a read error. CDR3 in DNA: TGCAGCGTTGTAGGAGCCTGGGGCTACACCTCC. Amino acid sequence: CSVVGAWGYTS. The V call is TRBV29-1, the J call TRBJ1-2; D not resolved. The CDR3 loop spans 11 amino acids. Germline values: CDR1 SQVTM, CDR2 ANQGSEA. Trimming left V 4 bases short and J 8 bases short, with 11 bases between.

Only a few counts were recorded for this clonotype. V is TRBV5-1 and J is TRBJ1-1, with a tentative D call TRBD1 (5 bases). Per germline, CDR1 SGHRS and CDR2 YFSETQ. This CDR3 region has 15 residues. The ends were cut back, 3 bases at V and 6 bases at J, with 18 bases in the middle. The CDR3 sequence is CASSWGDPTRAEAFF. DNA for the CDR3: TGCGCCAGCAGCTGGGGGGACCCCACCCGCGCTGAAGCTTTCTTT.

This chain links TRBV23-1 with TRBJ2-6, with 8 bases that match TRBD1. TRBV23-1 is filed as an ORF, its function uncertain. V shed 4 bases and J 1 base; nucleotides not matched to a gene: 9. The CDR3 has 18 amino acids. CDR3 coding DNA: TGCGCCAGCAGTCTCTCGACAGGGGCGAGGTCTGGGGCCAACGTCCTGACTTTC. Protein: CASSLSTGARSGANVLTF.

The sample holds a few counts of this clonotype. This chain connects TRBV27 to TRBJ2-7; TRBD2 aligns across 12 bases. After removal of 4 bases from V and 2 bases from J, the junction contained 9 bases not matched to a gene. Germline V gene sequence: CDR1 MNHEY, CDR2 SMNVEV (reference sequence). This CDR3 is built from 17 residues. The CDR3 protein is CASSSGLAGRTTYEQYF. The CDR3 coding sequence is TGTGCCAGCAGTTCAGGACTAGCGGGACGAACTACCTACGAGCAGTACTTC.

This clonotype was counted a single time. The chain has TRBV6-6 and TRBJ1-5; D is unclear. In germline, CDR1 is MNHNY, CDR2 SVGAGI (reference sequence). The V end lost 2 bases, the J end lost 2 bases, and 10 bases lay between the germline ends. CDR3 length: 15 amino acids. In DNA, the CDR3 is TGTGCCAGCAGTTACGAAAGCCCCGGCAATCAGCCCCAGCATTTT. Protein sequence: CASSYESPGNQPQHF.

In this sample, this clonotype turned up a few times. J is TRBJ1-5 and V is TRBV7-9, with D perhaps TRBD1 (5 bases). The CDR3 extends over 15 amino acids. V lost 5 bases, J lost 0 bases, and 11 bases lay in between. CDR1 is SEHNR and CDR2 is FQNEAQ in the germline V gene (reference sequence). The DNA of the CDR3 is TGTGCCAGCAGCCACGGGACGGTTAGCAATCAGCCCCAGCATTTT. This codes for CASSHGTVSNQPQHF.

V is TRBV10-3 and J is TRBJ2-7; 8 nucleotides line up with TRBD1. Trimming took 10 bases from V and 0 from J; bases not matched to a gene: 8. The CDR3 spans 14 residues. The germline V gene has CDR1 ENHRY and CDR2 SYGVKD. The CDR3 sequence: CATRRDRSSYEQYF. The DNA for the CDR3 is TGTGCCACCCGGAGGGACAGGAGCTCCTACGAGCAGTACTTC.

The sample holds a few counts of this clonotype. The chain employs TRBV10-3 and TRBJ2-5; D gene ambiguous. Per germline, CDR1 ENHRY and CDR2 SYGVKD. Trimming pared 6 bases from V and 2 bases from J, leaving 10 bases between. This CDR3 is 13 amino acids long. The chain's CDR3 is CAIRSAEQETQYF. The CDR3 DNA is TGTGCCATCAGATCGGCCGAACAAGAGACCCAGTACTTC.

In its sample, this clonotype was seen many times. The CDR3 here is CASSQFDRANYGYTF. In DNA, the CDR3 is TGTGCCAGCAGCCAGTTTGACAGGGCCAACTATGGCTACACCTTC. The genes are TRBV3-1 and TRBJ1-2; the match to TRBD1 covers 7 bases. J gave up 2 bases and V 3 bases, and 6 bases lay outside the gene matches. The CDR3 has 15 residues. Germline CDR1 and CDR2: LGHDT and YNNKEL (reference sequence).

The chain has TRBV2 and TRBJ1-5; a possible D gene is TRBD1 (5 bases). Trimming removed 6 bases at V and 0 bases at J, with 9 bases between. Germline V lookup: CDR1 SNHLY, CDR2 FYNNEI. This CDR3 has 14 residues. The CDR3 coding sequence is TGTGCCAGCAGCCCTGGGGCTAGCAATCAGCCCCAGCATTTT. Translated, it gives CASSPGASNQPQHF.

This clonotype was picked up many times. The J gene is TRBJ1-6, the V gene TRBV9; D possibly corresponds to TRBD1 (6 bases). Per the germline V gene, CDR1 is SGDLS and CDR2 is YYNGEE. The V gene lost 0 bases and the J gene lost 4 bases, with 11 bases spanning the gap. The CDR3 length is 16 residues. CDR3 nucleotides: TGTGCCAGCAGCGTAGAGCCAGGGACATATAATTCACCCCTCCACTTT. Amino acid sequence: CASSVEPGTYNSPLHF.

The J gene is TRBJ2-7, the V gene TRBV5-6, with D possibly matching TRBD1 (5 bases). Germline lookup yields CDR1 SGHDT and CDR2 YYEEEE. With 4 bases removed from V and 2 bases from J, the gap between germline ends came to 19 bases. CDR3 length equals 16 residues. DNA for the CDR3: TGTGCCAGCAGCCTAACGTCGGGCAGGGTTACCTACGAGCAGTACTTC. It specifies CASSLTSGRVTYEQYF.

A few counts support this clonotype. Written as DNA, the CDR3 is TGTGCCAGCAGTCCTGACAGGGGTGCCGGCTACACCTTC. It specifies CASSPDRGAGYTF. The chain has TRBV28 and TRBJ1-2; the match to TRBD1 covers 8 bases. Germline CDR1 and CDR2: MDHEN and SYDVKM. V trimming: 5 bases; J trimming: 8 bases; junction bases outside the gene matches: 7. The CDR3 is 13 amino acids.